The 20 T cell receptor beta chains given below trace back to one sample, sequenced in a study of blood T cell repertoires in COVID-19. Produced via immunoSEQ multiplex PCR; TCRdb's table is partial and in-frame only. The profile shows approximately 240,000 clones, around 90% of them singletons. The sequencing input was peripheral blood. Receptors were obtained from a man aged 25 to 40 with COVID-19, enrolled during active disease.

V usage is TRBV6-1 and J usage is TRBJ1-1; no firm D call. The CDR3 has 14 amino acids. Trimming shortened V by 3 bases and J by 4 bases, and 12 bases separated the two germline ends. Germline V gene lookup returns CDR1 MNHNS and CDR2 SASEGT. DNA for the CDR3: TGTGCCAGCAGTGATGGCCAGGCCGGCACTGAAGCTTTCTTT. This encodes CASSDGQAGTEAFF.

The V and J genes are TRBV19 and TRBJ1-5; no reliable D call. The CDR3 sequence is 15 residues long. Trimming cost V 4 bases and J 4 bases, with 14 bases left between them. From germline, CDR1 is LNHDA and CDR2 SQIVND (reference sequence). The CDR3 is CASSRGTPENQPQHF. The CDR3 nucleotides are TGTGCCAGTAGTAGAGGCACGCCGGAAAATCAGCCCCAGCATTTT.

The genes are TRBV6-5 and TRBJ1-1, with D possibly being TRBD1 (5 bases). CDR3 length: 13 residues. With 0 bases removed from V and 9 bases from J, the gap between germline ends came to 11 bases. Germline V gene sequence: CDR1 MNHEY, CDR2 SVGAGI. The CDR3 nucleotides read TGTGCCAGCAGTTACTCAACAGGCCATCAAGCTTTCTTT. Its translation: CASSYSTGHQAFF.

This chain links TRBV2 with TRBJ1-1, with 8 nucleotides matching TRBD1. CDR1 and CDR2 (germline): SNHLY, FYNNEI. The CDR3 contains 15 residues. The trim removed 6 bases at V and 1 base at J, leaving 7 bases unmatched. The DNA of the CDR3 is TGTGCCAGCAGACCCGTAGGACAGGGGAACACTGAAGCTTTCTTT. This translates into CASRPVGQGNTEAFF.

This chain uses TRBV6-4 with TRBJ1-2; no reliable D call. The V end was cut by 2 bases, the J end by 0 bases, with 10 bases between. Looked up from germline, CDR1 is MRHNA and CDR2 is SNTAGT. The CDR3 has 15 amino acids. The CDR3 DNA reads TGTGCCAGCAGTGACGGGTCGGGAGCTAACTATGGCTACACCTTC. Encoded protein: CASSDGSGANYGYTF.

The gene calls are TRBV30 and TRBJ1-3, with TRBD1 as a possible D gene (5 bases). Per germline, CDR1 GTSNPN and CDR2 SVGIG (reference sequence). V was pared by 1 base and J by 3 bases, with 13 bases between. The CDR3 runs 15 residues. The CDR3 sequence: CAWSEPGKRGNTIYF. CDR3 coding DNA: TGTGCCTGGAGTGAGCCAGGGAAGCGTGGAAACACCATATATTTT.

V and J are TRBV20-1 and TRBJ1-2, with D tentatively TRBD1 (5 bases). The CDR3 is made up of 11 amino acids. Trimming cost V 5 bases and J 8 bases, with 12 bases left between them. Germline CDR1 and CDR2: DFQATT and SNEGSKA (reference sequence). The chain's CDR3 is CSARQGSGYTF. CDR3 nucleotide sequence: TGCAGTGCTCGTCAGGGAAGCGGCTACACCTTC.

The chain has TRBV4-1 and TRBJ1-6; tentatively, D is TRBD1 (6 bases). The CDR3 spans 20 residues. V was shortened by 1 base and J by 0 bases, with 19 bases between the two germline ends. In germline, CDR1 is MGHRA, CDR2 YSYEKL. The CDR3 here is CASSQANLNRVGSYNSPLHF. The CDR3 DNA follows: TGCGCCAGCAGCCAAGCGAACCTGAACAGGGTCGGCTCCTATAATTCACCCCTCCACTTT.

The rearrangement uses TRBV6-5 and TRBJ1-5; D is ambiguous. This CDR3 has 13 residues. The germline V gene encodes CDR1 MNHEY and CDR2 SVGAGI. V was clipped by 6 bases and J by 3 bases, with 9 bases between them. The CDR3 coding sequence is TGTGCCAGCAGGAGGTCGGACAATCAGCCCCAGCATTTT. Protein: CASRRSDNQPQHF.

The J gene is TRBJ1-1, the V gene TRBV11-2; D is undetermined. V was trimmed by 0 bases and J by 0 bases, leaving 8 bases between them. The CDR3 loop spans 15 amino acids. The germline V gene encodes CDR1 SGHAT and CDR2 FQNNGV. CDR3 sequence: CASSLEGRLNTEAFF. The DNA for the CDR3 is TGTGCCAGCAGCTTAGAGGGCAGATTGAACACTGAAGCTTTCTTT. The full variable domain, completed using reference TRBV11-2 and TRBJ1-1, is EAGVAQSPRYKIIEKRQSVAFWCNPISGHATLYWYQQILGQGPKLLIQFQNNGVVDDSQLPKDRFSAERLKGVDSTLKIQPAKLEDSAVYLCASSLEGRLNTEAFFGQGTRLTVV.

This clone came up a few times. CDR3 nucleotides: TGCAGCTTAGTAGTGGGGCCCGGGGAGCTGTTTTTT. It is translated as CSLVVGPGELFF. The V call is TRBV29-1, the J call TRBJ2-2; the D gene is possibly TRBD1 (5 bases). The CDR3 length is 12 residues. With 8 bases removed from V and 6 bases from J, the gap between germline ends came to 13 bases. Germline CDR1 SQVTM, CDR2 ANQGSEA.

This clone has more than one count but fewer than ten. The chain couples TRBV5-1 to TRBJ2-2; TRBD1 matches at 9 bases. After removal of 0 bases from V and 8 bases from J, the junction contained 5 bases not matched to a gene. Germline V lookup: CDR1 SGHRS, CDR2 YFSETQ. CDR3 size: 15 residues. DNA of the CDR3: TGCGCCAGCAGCTTGGTGACAGGGGGTAATGGGGAGCTGTTTTTT. Its protein is CASSLVTGGNGELFF.

The V gene is TRBV27, the J gene TRBJ2-2; 8 bases align to TRBD1. With V trimmed by 8 bases and J by 6 bases, 14 bases remained unmatched. Germline V gene lookup returns CDR1 MNHEY and CDR2 SMNVEV (reference sequence). This CDR3 contains 16 residues. Here the CDR3 DNA reads TGTGCCAGCCTAACAACAGGGGGACTTAACGCCGGGGAGCTGTTTTTT. It specifies CASLTTGGLNAGELFF.

The rearrangement links TRBV7-9 to TRBJ2-5, with TRBD2 as a possible D gene (6 bases). Trimming pared 0 bases from V and 4 bases from J, leaving 12 bases between. This CDR3 has 15 amino acids. CDR1 SEHNR and CDR2 FQNEAQ come from the germline V gene (reference sequence). The CDR3 here is CASSLALSGPETQYF. For the CDR3, the DNA is TGTGCCAGCAGCTTAGCGCTGAGCGGGCCAGAGACCCAGTACTTC.

This clone was observed a single time. The chain recombines TRBV18 with TRBJ1-2; D is uncertain. The V end lost 6 bases, the J end lost 0 bases, and 8 bases lay between the germline ends. Germline CDR1 and CDR2: KGHSH and LQKENI. The length of the CDR3 is 13 residues. The chain's CDR3 is CASSPEANYGYTF. CDR3 coding DNA: TGTGCCAGCTCCCCCGAGGCTAACTATGGCTACACCTTC.

The chain links TRBV3-1 (or the pseudogene TRBV3-2) to TRBJ1-3, with D possibly TRBD1 on 5 matching bases. The CDR3 sequence is 15 residues long. The V gene lost 0 bases and the J gene lost 2 bases, with 8 bases spanning the gap. Germline CDR1 and CDR2: LGHDT and YNNKEL (reference sequence). Here the CDR3 reads CASSQDGTPGNTIYF. In DNA form, the CDR3 reads TGTGCCAGCAGCCAAGACGGGACTCCTGGAAACACCATATATTTT.

V gene TRBV7-3 combines with J gene TRBJ1-1; 7 bases are a match to TRBD1. V shed 5 bases, J shed 2 bases, and the junction held 5 bases outside the gene matches. CDR1 and CDR2 from the germline V gene are SGHTA and FQGTGA. The CDR3 has 14 amino acids. The CDR3: CASSPGQSNTEAFF. In nucleotides, the CDR3 is TGTGCCAGCAGCCCGGGACAGAGCAACACTGAAGCTTTCTTT.

J is TRBJ1-1 and V is TRBV10-2, with 10 bases fitting TRBD1. The J segment lost 6 bases and the V segment lost 3 bases, leaving 10 bases of the junction unmatched. The CDR3 has 16 residues. In germline, CDR1 is WSHSY, CDR2 SAAADI. As DNA, the CDR3 is TGCGCCAGCAGTGATCTAAGGGGACAGGGGAGCCCTGAAGCTTTCTTT. Its translation: CASSDLRGQGSPEAFF.

This clone has just one count. This rearrangement joins TRBV5-6 to TRBJ2-5, with 9 bases aligning to TRBD2. The germline V gene has CDR1 SGHDT and CDR2 YYEEEE. V shed 1 base and J 6 bases; nucleotides not matched to a gene: 7. CDR3 length equals 15 residues. In DNA, the CDR3 is TGTGCCAGCAGCTTGAGGGGACTAGCAGCGAAGACCCAGTACTTC. Amino acid sequence: CASSLRGLAAKTQYF.

V gene TRBV7-3 combines with J gene TRBJ1-2, with a weak D call TRBD1 (6 bases). Trimming pared 0 bases from V and 6 bases from J, leaving 8 bases between. The CDR3 is 13 residues long. The germline V gene encodes CDR1 SGHTA and CDR2 FQGTGA. CDR3 residues: CASSLTDRDGYTF. CDR3 nucleotides: TGTGCCAGCAGCTTAACGGACAGAGATGGCTACACCTTC.